One and the same sample provided the 17 T cell receptor beta chains below, sequenced in a study of graft-versus-host responses after intestinal transplantation. This table comes from immunoSEQ multiplex PCR, and its TCRdb copy is limited to in-frame clones, with some not included. The table records just under 100,000 clones, about nine tenths of them present only once. The specimen was PBMCs, collected roughly 410 days after intestinal transplant. The receptor set was obtained from a human patient who received an intestinal transplant, so some T cells may come from the graft donor.

This clone was recorded once. The CDR3 is CASSWAGTGGSPLHF. For the CDR3, the DNA is TGTGCCAGTAGTTGGGCCGGGACAGGGGGTTCACCCCTCCACTTT. V gene TRBV19 combines with J gene TRBJ1-6, with 11 bases lining up with TRBD1. The CDR3 has 15 amino acids. V was pared by 5 bases and J by 9 bases, with 6 bases of the junction left unmatched. CDR1 and CDR2 (germline): LNHDA, SQIVND (reference sequence).

This sequence joins TRBV11-2 and TRBJ1-1; 9 bases fit TRBD1. The CDR3 has 13 residues. CDR1 and CDR2 (germline): SGHAT, FQNNGV. Germline trimming cut 5 bases from V and 6 bases from J; bases unmatched to any gene: 4. The CDR3 coding sequence is TGTGCCAGCAGCCGGACAGGGGCTCCTGAAGCTTTCTTT. Its translation: CASSRTGAPEAFF. The whole variable domain, remainder taken from reference TRBV11-2 and TRBJ1-1, is EAGVAQSPRYKIIEKRQSVAFWCNPISGHATLYWYQQILGQGPKLLIQFQNNGVVDDSQLPKDRFSAERLKGVDSTLKIQPAKLEDSAVYLCASSRTGAPEAFFGQGTRLTVV.

This chain links TRBV15 with TRBJ2-1, with TRBD1 matching over 9 bases. This CDR3 spans 15 amino acids. Per germline, CDR1 LNHNV and CDR2 YYDKDF (reference sequence). V trimming: 5 bases; J trimming: 3 bases; junction bases outside the gene matches: 5. The CDR3 DNA sequence: TGTGCCACCAGCTACACGACAGGGGGCTACAATGAGCAGTTCTTC. Amino acids: CATSYTTGGYNEQFF. Based on the CDR3 plus reference TRBV15 and TRBJ2-1, the full variable domain is DAMVIQNPRYQVTQFGKPVTLSCSQTLNHNVMYWYQQKSSQAPKLLFHYYDKDFNNEADTPDNFQSRRPNTSFCFLDIRSPGLGDTAMYLCATSYTTGGYNEQFFGPGTRLTVL.

This chain connects TRBV7-6 to TRBJ2-3; perhaps D is TRBD1 or TRBD2 (5 bases each). The CDR3 runs to 15 residues. Per the germline V gene, CDR1 is SGHVS and CDR2 is FNYEAQ. V lost 6 bases, J lost 2 bases, and 15 bases lay in between. DNA for the CDR3: TGTGCCAGCAGTATCCGGGACGCCTTCACAGATACGCAGTATTTT. This codes for CASSIRDAFTDTQYF.

The rearrangement uses TRBV19 and TRBJ1-5, with a weak D call TRBD1 (5 bases). The CDR3 runs to 15 residues. Trimming left V 10 bases short and J 0 bases short, with 16 bases between. Germline V gives CDR1 LNHDA, CDR2 SQIVND (reference sequence). The CDR3 region has the DNA TGTGCCACCCTCCCGGGGCTCTATAGCAATCAGCCCCAGCATTTT. Protein: CATLPGLYSNQPQHF.

The gene calls are TRBV10-2 and TRBJ1-5, with D possibly being TRBD1 (5 bases). Germline V lookup: CDR1 WSHSY, CDR2 SAAADI. V shed 7 bases and J shed 2 bases, with 15 bases lying between them. This CDR3 spans 15 amino acids. CDR3 in DNA: TGCGCCAGCACCGATGGGGGGGTCGGCAATCAGCCCCAGCATTTT. It translates to CASTDGGVGNQPQHF.

A single count supports this clone. The chain joins TRBV7-6 to TRBJ2-2; D gene ambiguous. The CDR3 has 12 residues. V was shortened by 1 base and J by 6 bases, with 3 bases between the two germline ends. Germline CDR1 and CDR2: SGHVS and FNYEAQ. The chain's CDR3 is CASSLGAGELFF. CDR3 nucleotide sequence: TGTGCCAGCAGCTTAGGTGCCGGGGAGCTGTTTTTT.

This clone has a single count. The chain uses TRBV2 and TRBJ2-5, with D perhaps matching TRBD1 (5 bases). The DNA end favors TRBJ2-7, so the J call may be wrong. CDR3 length: 14 amino acids. Germline loops: CDR1 SNHLY, CDR2 FYNNEI. The CDR3 nucleotides read TGTGCCAGCAGTAGAAGACAGCCCAACTACGAGCAGTACTTC. It encodes CASSRRQPNYEQYF.

The V gene is TRBV5-1, the J gene TRBJ2-3, with 8 bases fitting TRBD1. CDR1 is SGHRS and CDR2 is YFSETQ in the germline V gene. The CDR3 length is 13 residues. Trimming at V came to 4 bases and at J to 4 bases, leaving 2 bases not matched to a gene. For the CDR3, the DNA is TGCGCCAGCAGCGGACAGGGCGCAGATACGCAGTATTTT. It is translated as CASSGQGADTQYF.

As concerns this clone: This specimen includes other DNA sequences encoding the same CDR3. This chain connects TRBV27 to TRBJ2-3; the match to TRBD1 covers 7 bases. The CDR3 covers 12 residues. The V gene end was trimmed by 6 bases and the J gene end by 6 bases; junction bases not matched to a gene: 3. The germline gives CDR1 MNHEY, CDR2 SMNVEV (reference sequence). CDR3 amino acids: CASSLGGDTQYF. The CDR3, as DNA: TGTGCCAGCAGCTTAGGGGGCGATACGCAGTATTTT.

The V and J genes are TRBV2 and TRBJ2-4, with 9 bases fitting TRBD2. Losses at the gene ends were 7 bases for V and 6 bases for J; bases not matched to a gene: 4. CDR3 length: 13 residues. CDR1 is SNHLY and CDR2 is FYNNEI in the germline V gene. CDR3 coding DNA: TGTGCCAGCAACCGCGGGGGGGGAAACATTCAGTACTTC. It translates to CASNRGGGNIQYF.

The chain carries TRBV19 and TRBJ2-3; unclear D gene. The CDR3 is 12 amino acids. Trimming took 6 bases from V and 6 from J, leaving 10 bases between them. From germline, CDR1 is LNHDA and CDR2 SQIVND (reference sequence). CDR3 in amino acids: CASRKDADTQYF. CDR3 coding DNA: TGTGCCAGTAGAAAGGACGCGGATACGCAGTATTTT.

Regarding this clone: This CDR3 is also generated by other DNA sequences in the sample. The V and J genes are TRBV7-2 and TRBJ1-3; D is uncertain. Germline V gives CDR1 SGHTA, CDR2 FQGNSA. V shed 3 bases and J shed 0 bases, with 9 bases lying between them. There are 15 residues in the CDR3. The CDR3 protein is CASSFGLLSGNTIYF. CDR3 coding DNA: TGTGCCAGCAGCTTCGGTCTCCTCTCTGGAAACACCATATATTTT.

This rearrangement joins TRBV10-3 to TRBJ2-3, with 9 bases that match TRBD1. The germline CDR1 and CDR2 sequences are ENHRY and SYGVKD. CDR3 length: 15 amino acids. After removal of 4 bases from V and 1 base from J, the junction contained 3 bases not matched to a gene. In nucleotides, the CDR3 is TGTGCCATCAGTGGGGGACAGGGCGGCACAGATACGCAGTATTTT. It translates to CAISGGQGGTDTQYF.

The V gene is TRBV4-2, the J gene TRBJ2-3; the D is unclear. CDR1 is LGHNA, CDR2 YNFKEQ, per germline. V lost 1 base to trimming and J lost 2 bases, with 10 bases between them. The CDR3 spans 15 residues. CDR3 in DNA: TGTGCCAGCAGCCAAGGAGATACTAACACAGATACGCAGTATTTT. Protein sequence: CASSQGDTNTDTQYF.

The genes are TRBV7-6 and TRBJ1-4, with D possibly TRBD1 on 6 matching bases. Trimming shortened V by 3 bases and J by 7 bases, and 12 bases separated the two germline ends. This CDR3 region has 14 residues. Germline CDR1 is SGHVS and CDR2 is FNYEAQ. The CDR3 bases are TGTGCCAGCAGCTTGTACAGGGAGGGTGAAAAACTGTTTTTT. It translates to CASSLYREGEKLFF.

This sequence joins TRBV11-2 and TRBJ2-7; the match to TRBD1 covers 8 bases. Germline loops: CDR1 SGHAT, CDR2 FQNNGV. Trimming at V came to 1 base and at J to 3 bases, leaving 5 bases not matched to a gene. CDR3 length: 15 amino acids. CDR3 protein: CASSLGGDRNYEQYF. Written as DNA, the CDR3 is TGTGCCAGCAGCTTAGGCGGGGACAGGAACTACGAGCAGTACTTC.